This T cell receptor beta chain is from a study of cytomegalovirus exposure and HLA in healthy donors. Trimming removed 0 bases at V and 10 bases at J, with 15 bases between. The CDR3 is made up of 14 amino acids. Germline CDR1 is WSHSY and CDR2 is SAAADI. Both 60 Vbeta primers and 13 Jbeta primers went into the PCR. Repertoires were generated with immunoSEQ multiplex PCR, while TCRdb's copy carries only in-frame clones and drops some. The sample lists some 100,000 clones, about 80% occurring once. The chain couples TRBV10-2 to TRBJ1-1, with D tentatively TRBD1 (5 bases). The sequencing sample was made of PBMCs. This TCR was recovered from a male donor in good health and CMV-seropositive. CDR3 nucleotide sequence: TGCGCCAGCAGTGAGTCAACCTTATCTAGGGGAGCTTTCTTT. It is translated as CASSESTLSRGAFF.